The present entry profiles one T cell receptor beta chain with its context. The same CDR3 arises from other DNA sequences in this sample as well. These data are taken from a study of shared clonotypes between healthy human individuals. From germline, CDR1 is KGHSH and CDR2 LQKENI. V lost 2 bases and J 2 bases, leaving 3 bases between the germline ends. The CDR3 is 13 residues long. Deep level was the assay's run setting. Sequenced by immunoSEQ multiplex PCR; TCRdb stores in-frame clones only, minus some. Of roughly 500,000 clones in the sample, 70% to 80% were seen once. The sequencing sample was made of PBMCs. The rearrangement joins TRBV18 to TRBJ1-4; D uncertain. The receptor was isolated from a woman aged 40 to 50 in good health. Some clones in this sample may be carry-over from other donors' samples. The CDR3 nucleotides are TGTGCCAGCTCACCAGACACTAATGAAAAACTGTTTTTT. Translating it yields CASSPDTNEKLFF. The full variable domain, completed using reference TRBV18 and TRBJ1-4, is NAGVMQNPRHLVRRRGQEARLRCSPMKGHSHVYWYRQLPEEGLKFMVYLQKENIIDESGMPKERFSAEFPKEGPSILRIQQVVRGDSAAYFCASSPDTNEKLFFGSGTQLSVL.